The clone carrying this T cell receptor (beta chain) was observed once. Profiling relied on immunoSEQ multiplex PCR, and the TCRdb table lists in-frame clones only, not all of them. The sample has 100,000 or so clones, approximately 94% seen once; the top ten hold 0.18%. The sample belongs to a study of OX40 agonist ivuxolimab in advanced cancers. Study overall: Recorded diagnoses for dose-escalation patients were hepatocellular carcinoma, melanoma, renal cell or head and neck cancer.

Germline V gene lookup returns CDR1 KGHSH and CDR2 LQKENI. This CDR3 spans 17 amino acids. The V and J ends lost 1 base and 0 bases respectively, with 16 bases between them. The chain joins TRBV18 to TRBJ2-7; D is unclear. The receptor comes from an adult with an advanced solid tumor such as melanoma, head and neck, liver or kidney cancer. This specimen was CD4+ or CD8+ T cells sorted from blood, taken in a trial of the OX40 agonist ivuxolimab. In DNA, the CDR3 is TGTGCCAGCTCACCACGGGTTACGGCAGTCCTCTCCTACGAGCAGTACTTC. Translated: CASSPRVTAVLSYEQYF.